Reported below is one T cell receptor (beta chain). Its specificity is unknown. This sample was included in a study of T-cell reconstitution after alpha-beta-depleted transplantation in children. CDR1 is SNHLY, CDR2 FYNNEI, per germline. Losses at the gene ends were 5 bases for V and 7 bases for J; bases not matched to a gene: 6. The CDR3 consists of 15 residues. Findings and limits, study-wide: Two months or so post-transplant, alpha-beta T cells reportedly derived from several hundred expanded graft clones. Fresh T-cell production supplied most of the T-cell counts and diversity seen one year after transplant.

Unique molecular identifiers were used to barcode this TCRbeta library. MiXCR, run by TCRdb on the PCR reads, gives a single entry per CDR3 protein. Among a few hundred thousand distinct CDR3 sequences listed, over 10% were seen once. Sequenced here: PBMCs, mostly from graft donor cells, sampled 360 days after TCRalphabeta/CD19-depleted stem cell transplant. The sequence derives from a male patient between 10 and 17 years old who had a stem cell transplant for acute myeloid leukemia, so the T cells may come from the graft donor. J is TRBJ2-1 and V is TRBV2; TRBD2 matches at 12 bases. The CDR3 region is CASSPSGRASNEQFF. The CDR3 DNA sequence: TGTGCCAGCAGTCCTAGCGGGAGGGCCAGTAATGAGCAGTTCTTC.